One sample yielded the 12 T cell receptor beta chains listed below, sequenced in a study of T-cell memory formation after mild COVID-19. TCRdb re-called the 5' RACE reads through MiXCR, storing one row per CDR3 protein. The repertoire holds just under 150,000 distinct CDR3 sequences, with roughly 6.3% as singletons. Material: PBMCs or a T cell subset sorted from them (not recorded which). The receptors were sampled from an adult woman who had mild COVID-19 (a few samples of this study predate the infection). Cell type and time point are not known.

The table lists this clonotype with many counts. The chain uses TRBV6-6 and TRBJ2-1; no clear D. Germline V gene sequence: CDR1 MNHNY, CDR2 SVGAGI (reference sequence). Trimming took 8 bases from V and 3 from J, leaving 14 bases between them. The CDR3 spans 14 residues. The CDR3 DNA follows: TGTGCCAGCGGGCCAGGTACCAACTACAATGAGCAGTTCTTC. The encoded protein is CASGPGTNYNEQFF.

This clonotype was counted only a few times. This chain joins TRBV29-1 and TRBJ2-1; the match to TRBD1 covers 7 bases. CDR3 length: 13 residues. Germline CDR1 and CDR2: SQVTM and ANQGSEA. The V and J ends lost 7 bases and 2 bases, in that order; junction bases with no gene match: 5. CDR3 DNA: TGCAGCGCCAACCAGGGGGCCTACAATGAGCAGTTCTTC. Protein: CSANQGAYNEQFF.

This clonotype was counted many times. The chain links TRBV5-4 to TRBJ1-4; D gene uncertain. V was pared by 0 bases and J by 6 bases, with 9 bases between. CDR3 size: 14 residues. In germline, CDR1 is SGHNT, CDR2 YYREEE (reference sequence). The CDR3 nucleotides read TGTGCCAGCAGCTTGGGCGGGAGGGATGAAAAACTGTTTTTT. Amino acids: CASSLGGRDEKLFF. The whole variable domain, remainder taken from reference TRBV5-4 and TRBJ1-4, is ETGVTQSPTHLIKTRGQQVTLRCSSQSGHNTVSWYQQALGQGPQFIFQYYREEENGRGNFPPRFSGLQFPNYSSELNVNALELDDSALYLCASSLGGRDEKLFFGSGTQLSVL.

This clonotype was observed a handful of times. This chain joins TRBV9 and TRBJ2-3; tentatively, D is TRBD2 (5 bases). This CDR3 is built from 15 residues. V lost 0 bases and J 3 bases, leaving 11 bases between the germline ends. The V gene's germline CDR1 is SGDLS and CDR2 YYNGEE. The CDR3 DNA is TGTGCCAGCAGCGTAGGGTCCCCGGGAACAGATACGCAGTATTTT. Residues: CASSVGSPGTDTQYF.

In this sample, this clonotype turned up a few times. The chain couples TRBV4-3 to TRBJ1-2; 8 bases align to TRBD1. CDR3 length: 14 residues. CDR1 LGHNA and CDR2 YSLEER come from the germline V gene. Losses at the gene ends were 3 bases for V and 3 bases for J; bases not matched to a gene: 3. CDR3: CASSQNRGDYGYTF. Here the CDR3 DNA reads TGCGCCAGCAGCCAGAACAGGGGGGACTATGGCTACACCTTC.

The V gene is TRBV7-2, the J gene TRBJ2-5, with a tentative D call TRBD2 (6 bases). CDR1 is SGHTA and CDR2 is FQGNSA in the germline V gene. The CDR3 runs 17 residues. V lost 5 bases and J lost 5, with 24 bases in between. CDR3 DNA sequence: TGTGCCAGCAGCCCCCGGGACTTCCAGTGGGGATCGGAGACCCAGTACTTC. Protein product: CASSPRDFQWGSETQYF.

This clonotype was detected a few times. The V gene is TRBV6-4, the J gene TRBJ2-6; 9 bases fit TRBD1. V lost 4 bases, J lost 0 bases, and 19 bases stayed unmatched. Germline assignment: CDR1 MRHNA and CDR2 SNTAGT. This CDR3 has 22 amino acids. The CDR3 sequence: CASSANVRDAGQGRSGANVLTF. The CDR3 DNA follows: TGTGCCAGCAGTGCCAACGTCCGGGACGCGGGACAGGGCCGCTCTGGGGCCAACGTCCTGACTTTC.

The rearrangement links TRBV10-2 to TRBJ1-5, with D hard to call. The CDR3 has 12 residues. V dropped 4 bases and J dropped 7 bases, with 8 bases sitting between them. CDR1 and CDR2 from the germline V gene are WSHSY and SAAADI. CDR3 DNA sequence: TGCGCCAGCAGTGTGGTGGGGCAGCCCCAGCATTTT. Translating it yields CASSVVGQPQHF.

The chain has TRBV5-1 and TRBJ2-5; 9 bases are shared with TRBD2. Germline V gives CDR1 SGHRS, CDR2 YFSETQ. Trimming took 4 bases from V and 5 from J; bases not matched to a gene: 9. There are 15 residues in the CDR3. CDR3 coding DNA: TGCGCCAGCAGCCCCGGGACTAGCCGTCAGGAGACCCAGTACTTC. It specifies CASSPGTSRQETQYF.

The V and J genes are TRBV7-2 and TRBJ1-1; possible D gene TRBD1, 6 bases. Per the germline V gene, CDR1 is SGHTA and CDR2 is FQGNSA. The V end lost 1 base, the J end lost 0 bases, and 12 bases lay between the germline ends. The CDR3 has 16 residues. CDR3 sequence: CASSLGGGPVNTEAFF. In nucleotides, the CDR3 is TGTGCCAGCAGCTTAGGGGGGGGCCCGGTGAACACTGAAGCTTTCTTT. The full variable domain, in which reference TRBV7-2 and TRBJ1-1 provide the parts outside the CDR3, is GAGVSQSPSNKVTEKGKDVELRCDPISGHTALYWYRQSLGQGLEFLIYFQGNSAPDKSGLPSDRFSAERTGGSVSTLTIQRTQQEDSAVYLCASSLGGGPVNTEAFFGQGTRLTVV.

This chain uses TRBV6-5 with TRBJ2-7; maybe TRBD1 (6 bases). The length of the CDR3 is 16 residues. V was trimmed by 0 bases and J by 4 bases, leaving 16 bases between them. Germline lookup yields CDR1 MNHEY and CDR2 SVGAGI. The CDR3 DNA is TGTGCCAGCAGTTACTCGAGGCTGGGACAATCTTACGAGCAGTACTTC. Translated: CASSYSRLGQSYEQYF.

As to this clonotype: A much larger clone differs from this one at a single base, so this may be a read error. The V gene is TRBV12-3 or TRBV12-4, the J gene TRBJ2-1, with 10 bases fitting TRBD1. The CDR3 runs 18 residues. The junction had 12 bases not matched to a gene; V was cut back by 7 bases and J by 0 bases. Written as DNA, the CDR3 is TGTGCCAGCATCCCCAGAGACAGGGGGCAGGCCTCCTACAATGAGCAGTTCTTC. This encodes CASIPRDRGQASYNEQFF.